This T cell receptor (beta chain) derives from a study of T cell responses to AZD1222 COVID-19 vaccine. Overall study: Second-dose groups at about 4 or about 12 weeks were pooled. Study observations and caveats: Among vaccine-associated CD4 TCRs, coverage spanned spike, with dominance at 160-218 and 743-854.

Germline trimming cut 4 bases from V and 5 bases from J; bases unmatched to any gene: 5. Looked up from germline, CDR1 is SGHAT and CDR2 is FQNNGV. The CDR3 totals 15 residues. Points on this clone: Its antigen is not known.

Assay used: immunoSEQ multiplex PCR; TCRdb lists only in-frame clones, some missing. The profile shows about 140,000 clones, around nine tenths of them singletons. The rearrangement links TRBV11-2 to TRBJ2-7, with 13 bases lining up with TRBD2. This receptor was obtained from an adult in good health. This specimen consisted of peripheral blood, obtained on day 0 of AZD1222 vaccination. Written as DNA, the CDR3 is TGTGCCAGCAGCTCCCCCGGGACTAGCGGGAACGAGCAGTACTTC. Its protein product is CASSSPGTSGNEQYF.